The source of this T cell receptor beta chain is a study of Graves' ophthalmopathy and Graves' hyperthyroidism. Amplified TCR beta CDR3 regions were obtained using RNA transcripts as template. RT-PCR with HTBI primers came first, then second-round multiplex PCR. Each CDR3 protein gets one entry after TCRdb re-called the multiplex PCR reads with MiXCR. Of some 1.1 million distinct CDR3 sequences in the sample, about 38% were seen once. The receptor comes from an adult man with Graves' hyperthyroidism. Sequencing was done on a sample of peripheral blood or thyroid tissue (not recorded which).

The CDR3 coding sequence is TGCAGCTTAGGTGGCGGTCCGCAGTACTTC. Its protein is CSLGGGPQYF. V and J are TRBV29-1 and TRBJ2-5; D call uncertain. The CDR3 totals 10 residues. Trimming removed 8 bases from V and 11 bases from J, with 15 bases in between. Per germline, CDR1 SQVTM and CDR2 ANQGSEA. The full variable domain, in which reference TRBV29-1 and TRBJ2-5 provide the parts outside the CDR3, is SAVISQKPSRDICQRGTSLTIQCQVDSQVTMMFWYRQQPGQSLTLIATANQGSEATYESGFVIDKFPISRPNLTFSTLTVSNMSPEDSSIYLCSLGGGPQYFGPGTRLLVL.